This T cell receptor (beta chain) was observed in a study of cytomegalovirus exposure and HLA in healthy donors. The V segment lost 3 bases and the J segment 3 bases; nucleotides outside the gene matches: 5. The CDR3 length is 15 residues. Germline loops: CDR1 MNHNS, CDR2 SASEGT. The PCR employed 60 Vbeta primers together with 13 Jbeta primers. The data were produced by immunoSEQ multiplex PCR, yet TCRdb's version contains in-frame clones alone and is incomplete. The table records some 130,000 clones, about 75% of them present only once. This sequence was found in a woman between 40 and 55 years old in good health and CMV-seronegative. Sequencing input: PBMCs. V gene TRBV6-1 combines with J gene TRBJ1-5; 7 positions agree with TRBD1. The CDR3, as DNA: TGTGCCAGCAGTGACAGGACAGGACACAATCAGCCCCAGCATTTT. This translates into CASSDRTGHNQPQHF.